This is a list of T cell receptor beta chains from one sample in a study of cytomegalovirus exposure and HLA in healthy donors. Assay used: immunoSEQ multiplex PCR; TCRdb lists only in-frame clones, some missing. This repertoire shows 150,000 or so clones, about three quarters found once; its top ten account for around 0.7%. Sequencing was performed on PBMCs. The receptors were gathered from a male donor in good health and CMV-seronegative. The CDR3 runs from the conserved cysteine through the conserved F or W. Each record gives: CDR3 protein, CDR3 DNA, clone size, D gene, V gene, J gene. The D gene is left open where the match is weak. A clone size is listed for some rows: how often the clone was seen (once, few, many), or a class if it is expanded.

CDR3aa: CASKKTSNQETQYF
CDR3nt: TGTGCCAGCAAGAAGACTAGTAATCAAGAGACCCAGTACTTC
abundance: -
d_gene: -
v_gene: TRBV7-2
j_gene: TRBJ2-5

CDR3aa: CASSVRGGDTQYF
CDR3nt: TGTGCCAGCAGCGTAAGAGGGGGAGATACGCAGTATTTT
abundance: -
d_gene: -
v_gene: TRBV7-2
j_gene: TRBJ2-3

CDR3aa: CASSGGTGSYNEQFF
CDR3nt: TGTGCCAGTAGTGGGGGGACAGGAAGCTACAATGAGCAGTTCTTC
abundance: -
d_gene: TRBD1
v_gene: TRBV19
j_gene: TRBJ2-1

CDR3aa: CASSVGLTYEQYF
CDR3nt: TGTGCCAGCAGCGTCGGACTAACCTACGAGCAGTACTTC
abundance: -
d_gene: -
v_gene: TRBV5-4
j_gene: TRBJ2-7

CDR3aa: CASSVATSGTYEQYF
CDR3nt: TGTGCCAGCAGCGTAGCAACTAGCGGGACGTACGAGCAGTACTTC
abundance: -
d_gene: TRBD2
v_gene: TRBV9
j_gene: TRBJ2-7

CDR3aa: CASGIRQGSYGYTF
CDR3nt: TGTGCCAGCGGCATCCGACAGGGGTCCTATGGCTACACCTTC
abundance: -
d_gene: TRBD1
v_gene: TRBV6-5
j_gene: TRBJ1-2

CDR3aa: CASSLLQATNEKLFF
CDR3nt: TGTGCCAGCAGCTTATTGCAGGCAACTAATGAAAAACTGTTTTTT
abundance: -
d_gene: -
v_gene: TRBV7-2
j_gene: TRBJ1-4

CDR3aa: CASSLELAGDNEQFF
CDR3nt: TGTGCCAGCAGCTTGGAACTAGCGGGAGATAATGAGCAGTTCTTC
abundance: once
d_gene: TRBD2
v_gene: TRBV5-4
j_gene: TRBJ2-1

CDR3aa: CASRDRGTDTQYF
CDR3nt: TGTGCCAGCAGGGACAGGGGCACAGATACGCAGTATTTT
abundance: -
d_gene: TRBD1
v_gene: TRBV6-1
j_gene: TRBJ2-3

CDR3aa: CASSSQSSYEQYF
CDR3nt: TGTGCCAGCAGCAGCCAGTCTAGTTACGAGCAGTACTTC
abundance: -
d_gene: -
v_gene: TRBV5-8
j_gene: TRBJ2-7

CDR3aa: CASSPRTGTYEQYF
CDR3nt: TGTGCCAGCTCACCCCGGACAGGGACCTACGAGCAGTACTTC
abundance: -
d_gene: TRBD1
v_gene: TRBV18
j_gene: TRBJ2-7

CDR3aa: CASSEAWAADTQYF
CDR3nt: TGTGCCAGCAGTGAAGCTTGGGCAGCCGATACGCAGTATTTT
abundance: few
d_gene: -
v_gene: TRBV2
j_gene: TRBJ2-3

CDR3aa: CASSLSASPDTDTQYF
CDR3nt: TGTGCCAGCAGCCTCAGCGCCAGCCCTGACACAGATACGCAGTATTTT
abundance: -
d_gene: -
v_gene: TRBV7-9
j_gene: TRBJ2-3

CDR3aa: CASSITSGGASTDTQYF
CDR3nt: TGTGCCAGTAGTATCACTAGCGGGGGGGCTAGCACAGATACGCAGTATTTT
abundance: once
d_gene: TRBD2
v_gene: TRBV19
j_gene: TRBJ2-3

CDR3aa: CASSKIEGGGSYGYTF
CDR3nt: TGTGCCAGCAGTAAGATCGAGGGGGGGGGAAGCTATGGCTACACCTTC
abundance: -
d_gene: -
v_gene: TRBV27
j_gene: TRBJ1-2

CDR3aa: CASSFKTSGRGNEQFF
CDR3nt: TGTGCCAGCAGCTTCAAGACTAGCGGGAGGGGGAATGAGCAGTTCTTC
abundance: -
d_gene: TRBD2
v_gene: TRBV7-9
j_gene: TRBJ2-1

CDR3aa: CASSFGQGTYNEQFF
CDR3nt: TGTGCCAGCAGCTTTGGACAGGGAACGTACAATGAGCAGTTCTTC
abundance: -
d_gene: TRBD1
v_gene: TRBV7-9
j_gene: TRBJ2-1

CDR3aa: CASSQYSYEQYF
CDR3nt: TGTGCCAGCAGCCAATACTCCTACGAGCAGTACTTC
abundance: -
d_gene: -
v_gene: TRBV14
j_gene: TRBJ2-7